The sequence of this T cell receptor beta chain was determined in a study of OX40 agonist ivuxolimab in advanced cancers. Study as a whole: Enrollees could have had prior anti-PD-1, anti-PD-L1 or anti-CTLA-4 therapy, which about 42% had received. General study findings and limits: There was clonal expansion of CD4+ and CD8+ blood T cells by week 6 at 0.1 to 3.0 mg/kg.

Prior autoimmune disease or systemic immunosuppression barred patients. At baseline, cycle 4 day 1, and cycle 7 day 1, blood was sampled. The germline CDR1 and CDR2 sequences are SGDLS and YYNGEE. There are 16 residues in the CDR3. The V gene lost 3 bases and the J gene lost 4 bases, with 16 bases spanning the gap. The assay was immunoSEQ multiplex PCR, and TCRdb's table has in-frame clones only and misses some. The sample consists of some 77,000 clones, approximately 92% of them appearing once. For this clone: Its antigen is undetermined.

This receptor was identified in an adult with an advanced solid tumor such as melanoma, head and neck, liver or kidney cancer. V is TRBV9 and J is TRBJ1-4, with a possible D match to TRBD1 (5 bases). The source material was CD4+ or CD8+ T cells sorted from blood, sampled in a trial of the OX40 agonist ivuxolimab. Here the CDR3 reads CASSGGWGRVNEKLFF. Written as DNA, the CDR3 is TGTGCCAGCAGCGGCGGGTGGGGACGGGTTAATGAAAAACTGTTTTTT. Based on the CDR3 plus reference TRBV9 and TRBJ1-4, the full variable domain is DSGVTQTPKHLITATGQRVTLRCSPRSGDLSVYWYQQSLDQGLQFLIQYYNGEERAKGNILERFSAQQFPDLHSELNLSSLELGDSALYFCASSGGWGRVNEKLFFGSGTQLSVL.